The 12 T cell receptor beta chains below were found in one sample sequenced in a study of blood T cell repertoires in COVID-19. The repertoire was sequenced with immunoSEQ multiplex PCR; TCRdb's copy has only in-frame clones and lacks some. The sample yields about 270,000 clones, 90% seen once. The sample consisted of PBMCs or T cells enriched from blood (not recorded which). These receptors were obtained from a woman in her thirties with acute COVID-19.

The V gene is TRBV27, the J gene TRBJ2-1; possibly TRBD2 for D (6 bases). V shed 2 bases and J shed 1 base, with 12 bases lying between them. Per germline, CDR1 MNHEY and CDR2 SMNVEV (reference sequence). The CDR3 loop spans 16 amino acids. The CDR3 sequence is CASSLEGGYSYNEQFF. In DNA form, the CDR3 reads TGTGCCAGCAGTTTAGAGGGAGGTTATTCCTACAATGAGCAGTTCTTC.

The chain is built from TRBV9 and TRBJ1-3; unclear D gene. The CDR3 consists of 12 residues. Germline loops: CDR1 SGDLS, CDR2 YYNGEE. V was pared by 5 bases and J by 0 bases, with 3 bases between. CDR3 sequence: CASSNSGNTIYF. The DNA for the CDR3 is TGTGCCAGCAGTAACTCTGGAAACACCATATATTTT.

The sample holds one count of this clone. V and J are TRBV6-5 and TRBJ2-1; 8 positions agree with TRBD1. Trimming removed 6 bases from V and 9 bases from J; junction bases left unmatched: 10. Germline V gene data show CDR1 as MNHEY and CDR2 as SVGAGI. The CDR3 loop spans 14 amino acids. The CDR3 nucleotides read TGTGCCAGCAGACTGGACAGGGTGGCGGGTGAGCAGTTCTTC. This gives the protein CASRLDRVAGEQFF.

CDR3 sequence reads: CASANREPNQPQHF. DNA of the CDR3: TGTGCCAGCGCCAACAGGGAACCCAATCAGCCCCAGCATTTT. This sequence joins TRBV19 and TRBJ1-5, with D maybe TRBD1 (6 bases). The CDR3 length is 14 residues. Trimming pared 9 bases from V and 3 bases from J, leaving 15 bases between. The germline V gene encodes CDR1 LNHDA and CDR2 SQIVND (reference sequence).

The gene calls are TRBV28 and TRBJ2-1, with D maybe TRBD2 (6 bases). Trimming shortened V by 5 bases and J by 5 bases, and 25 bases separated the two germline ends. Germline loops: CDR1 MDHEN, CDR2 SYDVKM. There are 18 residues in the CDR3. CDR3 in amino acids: CASSPSIDTGDKHNEQFF. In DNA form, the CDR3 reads TGTGCCAGCAGTCCCTCTATTGATACGGGAGATAAACACAATGAGCAGTTCTTC. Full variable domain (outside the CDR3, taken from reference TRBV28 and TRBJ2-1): DVKVTQSSRYLVKRTGEKVFLECVQDMDHENMFWYRQDPGLGLRLIYFSYDVKMKEKGDIPEGYSVSREKKERFSLILESASTNQTSMYLCASSPSIDTGDKHNEQFFGPGTRLTVL.

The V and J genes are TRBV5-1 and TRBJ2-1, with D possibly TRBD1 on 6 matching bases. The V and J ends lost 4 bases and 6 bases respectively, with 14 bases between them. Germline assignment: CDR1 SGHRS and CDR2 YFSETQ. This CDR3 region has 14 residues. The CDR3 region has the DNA TGCGCCAGCAGCCCAGGGACAATGGGCAATGAGCAGTTCTTC. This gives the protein CASSPGTMGNEQFF.

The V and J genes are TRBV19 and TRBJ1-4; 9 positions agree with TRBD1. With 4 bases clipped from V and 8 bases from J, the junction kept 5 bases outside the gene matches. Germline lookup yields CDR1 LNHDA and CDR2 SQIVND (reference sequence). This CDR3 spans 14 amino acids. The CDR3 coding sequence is TGTGCCAGTAGTAGGGGACAGGGAGGCGAAAAACTGTTTTTT. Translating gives CASSRGQGGEKLFF.

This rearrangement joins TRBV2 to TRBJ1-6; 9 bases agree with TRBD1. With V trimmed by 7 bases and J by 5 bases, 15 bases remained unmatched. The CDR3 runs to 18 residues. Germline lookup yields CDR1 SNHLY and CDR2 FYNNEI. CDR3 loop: CASTKGQGGIVNNSPLHF. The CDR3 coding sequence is TGTGCCAGCACAAAGGGACAGGGCGGAATCGTCAATAATTCACCCCTCCACTTT.

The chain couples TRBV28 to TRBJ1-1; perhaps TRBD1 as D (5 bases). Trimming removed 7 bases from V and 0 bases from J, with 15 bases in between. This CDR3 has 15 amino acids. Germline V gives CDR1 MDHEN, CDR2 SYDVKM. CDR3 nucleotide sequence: TGTGCCAGCATTGTGGGGGGGGATATGAACACTGAAGCTTTCTTT. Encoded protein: CASIVGGDMNTEAFF. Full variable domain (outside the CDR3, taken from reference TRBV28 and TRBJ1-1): DVKVTQSSRYLVKRTGEKVFLECVQDMDHENMFWYRQDPGLGLRLIYFSYDVKMKEKGDIPEGYSVSREKKERFSLILESASTNQTSMYLCASIVGGDMNTEAFFGQGTRLTVV.

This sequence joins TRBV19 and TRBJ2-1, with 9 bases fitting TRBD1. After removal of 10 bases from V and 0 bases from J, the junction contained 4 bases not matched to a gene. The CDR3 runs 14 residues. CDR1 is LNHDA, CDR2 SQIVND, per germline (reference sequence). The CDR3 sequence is CATDRGASYNEQFF. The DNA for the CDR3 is TGTGCCACTGACAGGGGGGCCTCCTACAATGAGCAGTTCTTC. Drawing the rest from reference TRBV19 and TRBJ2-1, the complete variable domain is DGGITQSPKYLFRKEGQNVTLSCEQNLNHDAMYWYRQDPGQGLRLIYYSQIVNDFQKGDIAEGYSVSREKKESFPLTVTSAQKNPTAFYLCATDRGASYNEQFFGPGTRLTVL.

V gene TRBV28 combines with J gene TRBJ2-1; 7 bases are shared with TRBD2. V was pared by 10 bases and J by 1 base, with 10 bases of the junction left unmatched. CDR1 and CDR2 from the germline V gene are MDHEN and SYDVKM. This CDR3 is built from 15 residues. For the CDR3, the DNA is TGTGCCACCACCCGGGCTAGCGGATCCTACAATGAGCAGTTCTTC. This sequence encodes CATTRASGSYNEQFF.

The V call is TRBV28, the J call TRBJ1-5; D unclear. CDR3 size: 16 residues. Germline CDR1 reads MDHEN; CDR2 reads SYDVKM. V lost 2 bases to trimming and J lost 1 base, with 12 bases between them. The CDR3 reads CASSLLGEGSNQPQHF. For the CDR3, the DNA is TGTGCCAGCAGTTTACTGGGAGAAGGGAGCAATCAGCCCCAGCATTTT.